Below, 5 T cell receptor beta chains from the same sample are listed, as sequenced in a study of blood T cell repertoires in COVID-19. Profiling relied on immunoSEQ multiplex PCR, and the TCRdb table lists in-frame clones only, not all of them. The sample includes about 250,000 clones, 88% of them seen just once. The sequencing input was peripheral blood. These receptors all stem from a woman in her thirties or forties who had recovered from COVID-19.

CDR3 sequence: CSVERGLAANEQFF. CDR3 in DNA: TGCAGCGTTGAAAGGGGACTAGCGGCTAATGAGCAGTTCTTC. The chain is built from TRBV29-1 and TRBJ2-1; 11 positions agree with TRBD2. Trimming cost V 2 bases and J 7 bases; bases outside gene matches: 4. This CDR3 spans 14 amino acids. The germline V gene has CDR1 SQVTM and CDR2 ANQGSEA.

About this clone: Other DNA sequences in the sample encode the same CDR3. CDR3 sequence (DNA): TGCGCCAGCAGCCCGTCCGGGGGGAGCAATCAGCCCCAGCATTTT. Translated, it gives CASSPSGGSNQPQHF. The rearrangement uses TRBV5-1 and TRBJ1-5, with a possible D match to TRBD1 (5 bases). Germline values: CDR1 SGHRS, CDR2 YFSETQ. V lost 4 bases and J lost 1, with 12 bases in between. This CDR3 contains 15 residues.

J is TRBJ2-7 and V is TRBV27; 7 bases align to TRBD2. Germline V gene sequence: CDR1 MNHEY, CDR2 SMNVEV (reference sequence). The CDR3 spans 14 residues. V was pared by 5 bases and J by 2 bases, with 6 bases of the junction left unmatched. In DNA, the CDR3 is TGTGCCAGCAGTCCTCGACTAGCCGCCTACGAGCAGTACTTC. This codes for CASSPRLAAYEQYF.

The chain carries TRBV19 and TRBJ2-1; TRBD2 matches 10 bases. The V segment lost 3 bases and the J segment 7 bases; nucleotides outside the gene matches: 15. Germline V gene sequence: CDR1 LNHDA, CDR2 SQIVND (reference sequence). The CDR3 runs 18 residues. The CDR3 here is CASSMRLAGALSWNEQFF. CDR3 coding DNA: TGTGCCAGTAGTATGCGGCTAGCGGGAGCCCTTTCTTGGAATGAGCAGTTCTTC.

The chain carries TRBV10-3 and TRBJ2-7; 9 positions agree with TRBD2. The V gene's germline CDR1 is ENHRY and CDR2 SYGVKD. V lost 6 bases, J lost 4 bases, and 7 bases stayed unmatched. The CDR3 extends over 14 amino acids. Here the CDR3 reads CAISPRLAEYEQYF. DNA of the CDR3: TGTGCCATCAGCCCCCGACTAGCGGAGTACGAGCAGTACTTC.